One and the same sample provided the 19 T cell receptor beta chains below, sequenced in a study of T cell changes during pregnancy in multiple sclerosis. The data were produced by immunoSEQ multiplex PCR, yet TCRdb's version contains in-frame clones alone and is incomplete. The sample includes about 89,000 clones, 94% of them seen just once. The specimen was peripheral blood, collected after pregnancy. Receptors were obtained from a female donor in good health, enrolled as a control in a pregnancy study.

This sequence joins TRBV27 and TRBJ2-7; TRBD2 aligns across 10 bases. Losses at the gene ends were 3 bases for V and 3 bases for J; bases not matched to a gene: 2. Germline assignment: CDR1 MNHEY and CDR2 SMNVEV (reference sequence). This CDR3 is built from 14 residues. The CDR3: CASSLSGRVYEQYF. Here the CDR3 DNA reads TGTGCCAGCAGTTTGAGCGGGAGGGTCTACGAGCAGTACTTC.

V is TRBV28 and J is TRBJ1-1; D gene ambiguous. Trimming took 7 bases from V and 1 from J, leaving 16 bases between them. The CDR3 is 15 residues long. The germline V gene encodes CDR1 MDHEN and CDR2 SYDVKM. CDR3 in amino acids: CASTDRAGANTEAFF. Here the CDR3 DNA reads TGTGCCAGCACCGATCGGGCGGGAGCGAACACTGAAGCTTTCTTT. Complete variable domain (other parts from reference TRBV28 and TRBJ1-1): DVKVTQSSRYLVKRTGEKVFLECVQDMDHENMFWYRQDPGLGLRLIYFSYDVKMKEKGDIPEGYSVSREKKERFSLILESASTNQTSMYLCASTDRAGANTEAFFGQGTRLTVV.

The J gene is TRBJ1-2, the V gene TRBV27; a weak D match, TRBD1 (6 bases). Germline V gene data show CDR1 as MNHEY and CDR2 as SMNVEV (reference sequence). The CDR3 has 14 residues. Trimming stripped 6 bases from V and 2 bases from J, with 13 bases between. The DNA of the CDR3 is TGTGCCAGCAGAAAAGGGGGAATAAACTATGGCTACACCTTC. Amino acids: CASRKGGINYGYTF.

The chain uses TRBV5-5 and TRBJ2-6; 7 bases align to TRBD1. This CDR3 comprises 16 residues. V trimming: 5 bases; J trimming: 0 bases; junction bases outside the gene matches: 5. In germline, CDR1 is SGHKS, CDR2 YYEKEE (reference sequence). The CDR3 sequence: CASSGQASSGANVLTF. In DNA, the CDR3 is TGTGCCAGCAGTGGACAGGCCAGCTCTGGGGCCAACGTCCTGACTTTC.

The chain recombines TRBV6-1 with TRBJ2-2, with D hard to call. Deletions cut 4 bases from V and 2 bases from J, with 8 bases between. CDR1 and CDR2 from the germline V gene are MNHNS and SASEGT. The CDR3 has 14 amino acids. Here the CDR3 reads CASSVLGNTGELFF. The CDR3 coding sequence is TGTGCCAGCAGTGTCCTAGGAAACACCGGGGAGCTGTTTTTT.

V gene TRBV19 combines with J gene TRBJ2-1; D is ambiguous. Trimming removed 3 bases from V and 7 bases from J, with 4 bases in between. The CDR3 extends over 11 amino acids. CDR1 LNHDA and CDR2 SQIVND come from the germline V gene (reference sequence). The CDR3 DNA follows: TGTGCCAGTAGTATGTCTAATGAGCAGTTCTTC. Translation gives CASSMSNEQFF.

The chain is built from TRBV14 and TRBJ2-7; D may be TRBD1 (6 bases). V was cut by 0 bases and J by 4 bases, with 16 bases left in between. CDR3 size: 16 residues. Germline V gene data show CDR1 as SGHDN and CDR2 as FVKESK. Here the CDR3 reads CASSQDLQGRRYEQYF. The CDR3 region has the DNA TGTGCCAGCAGCCAAGATTTACAGGGTAGGCGTTACGAGCAGTACTTC. Together with reference TRBV14 and TRBJ2-7, the CDR3 gives the full variable domain: EAGVTQFPSHSVIEKGQTVTLRCDPISGHDNLYWYRRVMGKEIKFLLHFVKESKQDESGMPNNRFLAERTGGTYSTLKVQPAELEDSGVYFCASSQDLQGRRYEQYFGPGTRLTVT.

CDR3 bases: TGTGCCATCAGTGAGAACCCGTTGGGAGGGGGGTCCTACGAGCAGTACTTC. The encoded protein is CAISENPLGGGSYEQYF. The gene calls are TRBV10-3 and TRBJ2-7; D might be TRBD2 (7 bases). The ends were cut back, 2 bases at V and 1 base at J, with 18 bases in the middle. The CDR3 spans 17 residues. Germline V CDR1 and CDR2: ENHRY, SYGVKD.

Written as DNA, the CDR3 is TGTGCCTGGAGTGTAGGTTCTAGCGACGAGCAGTACTTC. This translates into CAWSVGSSDEQYF. V is TRBV30 and J is TRBJ2-7, with D perhaps matching TRBD2 (6 bases). V was trimmed by 0 bases and J by 5 bases, leaving 11 bases between them. Germline CDR1 is GTSNPN and CDR2 is SVGIG (reference sequence). CDR3 length equals 13 residues.

The J gene is TRBJ2-7, the V gene TRBV19, with 8 bases that match TRBD1. The CDR3 is 15 residues long. V lost 4 bases, J lost 2 bases, and 7 bases stayed unmatched. The germline V gene has CDR1 LNHDA and CDR2 SQIVND (reference sequence). CDR3 sequence (DNA): TGTGCCAGTAGTACCAGACAGGGGTCCACCTACGAGCAGTACTTC. It encodes CASSTRQGSTYEQYF.

V is TRBV2 and J is TRBJ2-7, with 9 positions matching TRBD2. The V gene's germline CDR1 is SNHLY and CDR2 FYNNEI. The CDR3 is 14 amino acids. V was clipped by 10 bases and J by 0 bases; unmatched bases: 7. The CDR3 reads CATQGSGSSYEQYF. CDR3 nucleotide sequence: TGTGCCACGCAAGGTAGCGGGAGCTCCTACGAGCAGTACTTC.

The chain is built from TRBV5-4 and TRBJ1-3; TRBD1 matches at 8 bases. V lost 3 bases and J lost 3; bases outside the gene matches: 8. The CDR3 is 16 residues long. Germline CDR1 reads SGHNT; CDR2 reads YYREEE (reference sequence). CDR3 amino acids: CASSSRTGRDGNTIYF. The CDR3 nucleotides are TGTGCCAGCAGCTCCCGGACAGGGAGAGATGGAAACACCATATATTTT. Drawing the rest from reference TRBV5-4 and TRBJ1-3, the complete variable domain is ETGVTQSPTHLIKTRGQQVTLRCSSQSGHNTVSWYQQALGQGPQFIFQYYREEENGRGNFPPRFSGLQFPNYSSELNVNALELDDSALYLCASSSRTGRDGNTIYFGEGSWLTVV.

The chain carries TRBV2 and TRBJ2-1; no reliable D call. Trimming took off 2 bases at V and 9 bases at J, with 20 bases between the two ends. This CDR3 spans 16 amino acids. CDR1 is SNHLY, CDR2 FYNNEI, per germline. CDR3 nucleotide sequence: TGTGCCAGCAGTGAAATCGGCCGGAGTCCTGTTGGTGAGCAGTTCTTC. Residues: CASSEIGRSPVGEQFF.

This clone was picked up a small number of times. V gene TRBV27 combines with J gene TRBJ2-7; 7 nucleotides line up with TRBD1. From germline, CDR1 is MNHEY and CDR2 SMNVEV (reference sequence). CDR3 length: 13 amino acids. With V trimmed by 6 bases and J by 2 bases, 4 bases remained unmatched. The CDR3 bases are TGTGCCAGCAGCACAGGGGCCCCCTACGAGCAGTACTTC. Translating it yields CASSTGAPYEQYF.

This rearrangement joins TRBV7-2 to TRBJ2-7; 12 bases agree with TRBD2. Germline loops: CDR1 SGHTA, CDR2 FQGNSA. V was clipped by 3 bases and J by 3 bases; unmatched bases: 3. The CDR3 spans 15 residues. CDR3 sequence reads: CASSLTSGGLYEQYF. The CDR3 nucleotides are TGTGCCAGCAGCTTGACTAGCGGGGGACTCTACGAGCAGTACTTC.

V and J are TRBV5-6 and TRBJ2-5; unclear D gene. The V end lost 0 bases, the J end lost 4 bases, and 10 bases lay between the germline ends. CDR1 and CDR2 from the germline V gene are SGHDT and YYEEEE. The CDR3 has 14 residues. CDR3 in DNA: TGTGCCAGCAGCTTGGGGAGCGTGGGAGAGACCCAGTACTTC. It encodes CASSLGSVGETQYF.

The genes are TRBV6-1 and TRBJ2-7, with TRBD2 matching over 10 bases. Germline values: CDR1 MNHNS, CDR2 SASEGT. Trimming removed 7 bases from V and 4 bases from J; junction bases left unmatched: 4. The CDR3 extends over 13 amino acids. The CDR3 region is CASTSSGRYEQYF. CDR3 nucleotides: TGTGCCAGCACCTCTAGCGGGAGATACGAGCAGTACTTC.

The chain uses TRBV5-1 and TRBJ2-7; D possibly corresponds to TRBD2 (6 bases). The length of the CDR3 is 14 residues. V was shortened by 4 bases and J by 0 bases, with 11 bases between the two germline ends. From germline, CDR1 is SGHRS and CDR2 YFSETQ. Here the CDR3 reads CASSDAGSSYEQYF. The DNA for the CDR3 is TGCGCCAGCAGCGATGCGGGAAGCTCCTACGAGCAGTACTTC.

The V gene is TRBV6-1, the J gene TRBJ2-7, with TRBD2 identical over 11 bases. CDR1 and CDR2 (germline): MNHNS, SASEGT. The CDR3 has 14 residues. V lost 4 bases to trimming and J lost 4 bases; unmatched junction nucleotides: 3. The DNA of the CDR3 is TGTGCCAGCAGTGCGACTAGCGGGATTTACGAGCAGTACTTC. Residues: CASSATSGIYEQYF.